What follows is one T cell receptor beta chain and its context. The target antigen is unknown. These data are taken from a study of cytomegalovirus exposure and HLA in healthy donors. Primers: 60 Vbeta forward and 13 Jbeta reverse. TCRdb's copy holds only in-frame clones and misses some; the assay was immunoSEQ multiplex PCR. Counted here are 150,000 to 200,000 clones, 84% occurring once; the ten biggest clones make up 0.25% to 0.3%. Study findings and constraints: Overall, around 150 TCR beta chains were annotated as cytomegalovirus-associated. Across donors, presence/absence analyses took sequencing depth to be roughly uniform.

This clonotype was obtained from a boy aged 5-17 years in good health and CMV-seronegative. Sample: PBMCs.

The CDR3 spells CASSSPSRGYEQYF. The CDR3 nucleotides read TGTGCCAGCAGCTCACCTAGCAGGGGGTACGAGCAGTACTTC. The V call is TRBV7-9, the J call TRBJ2-7, with 7 nucleotides matching TRBD1. Germline V lookup: CDR1 SEHNR, CDR2 FQNEAQ (reference sequence). The CDR3 totals 14 residues. The V segment lost 4 bases and the J segment 4 bases; nucleotides outside the gene matches: 7.